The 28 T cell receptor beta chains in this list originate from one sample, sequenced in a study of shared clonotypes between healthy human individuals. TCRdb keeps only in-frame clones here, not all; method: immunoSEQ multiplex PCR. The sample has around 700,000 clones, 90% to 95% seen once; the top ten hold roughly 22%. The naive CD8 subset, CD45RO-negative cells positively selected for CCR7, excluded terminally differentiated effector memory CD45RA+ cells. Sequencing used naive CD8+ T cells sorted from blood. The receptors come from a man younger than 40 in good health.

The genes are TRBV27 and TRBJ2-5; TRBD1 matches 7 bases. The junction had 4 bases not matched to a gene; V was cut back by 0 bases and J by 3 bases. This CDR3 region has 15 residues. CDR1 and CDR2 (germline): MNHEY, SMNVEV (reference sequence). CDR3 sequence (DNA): TGTGCCAGCAGTTTATCTTCGACAGGGAAAGAGACCCAGTACTTC. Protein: CASSLSSTGKETQYF.

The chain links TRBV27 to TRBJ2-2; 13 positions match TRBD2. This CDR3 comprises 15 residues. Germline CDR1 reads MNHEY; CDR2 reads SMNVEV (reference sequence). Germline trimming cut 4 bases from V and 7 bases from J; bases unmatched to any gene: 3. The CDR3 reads CASSSWTSGSGELFF. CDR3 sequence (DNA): TGTGCCAGCAGTTCCTGGACTAGCGGGAGCGGGGAGCTGTTTTTT.

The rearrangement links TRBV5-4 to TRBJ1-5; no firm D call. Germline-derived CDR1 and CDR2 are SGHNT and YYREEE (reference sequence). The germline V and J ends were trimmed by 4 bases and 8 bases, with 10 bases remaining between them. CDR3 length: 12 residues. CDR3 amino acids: CASSKPGEPQHF. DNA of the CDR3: TGTGCCAGCAGCAAGCCTGGGGAGCCCCAGCATTTT.

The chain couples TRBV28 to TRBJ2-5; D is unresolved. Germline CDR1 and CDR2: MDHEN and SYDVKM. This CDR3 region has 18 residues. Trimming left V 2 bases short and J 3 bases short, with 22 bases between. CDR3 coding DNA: TGTGCCAGCAGTTTACTCGAAGGGTCCTTCCCCCCAAAAGAGACCCAGTACTTC. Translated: CASSLLEGSFPPKETQYF.

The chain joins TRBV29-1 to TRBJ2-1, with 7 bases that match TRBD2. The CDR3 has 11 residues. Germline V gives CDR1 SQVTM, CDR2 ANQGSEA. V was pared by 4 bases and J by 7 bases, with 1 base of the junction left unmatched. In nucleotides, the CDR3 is TGCAGCGTTGGCGGGAGTAATGAGCAGTTCTTC. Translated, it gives CSVGGSNEQFF.

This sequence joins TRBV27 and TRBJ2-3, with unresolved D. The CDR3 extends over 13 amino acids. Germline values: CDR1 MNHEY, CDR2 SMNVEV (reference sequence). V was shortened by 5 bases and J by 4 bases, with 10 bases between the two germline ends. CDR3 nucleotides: TGTGCCAGCAGTCAATTACTTCCAGATACGCAGTATTTT. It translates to CASSQLLPDTQYF.

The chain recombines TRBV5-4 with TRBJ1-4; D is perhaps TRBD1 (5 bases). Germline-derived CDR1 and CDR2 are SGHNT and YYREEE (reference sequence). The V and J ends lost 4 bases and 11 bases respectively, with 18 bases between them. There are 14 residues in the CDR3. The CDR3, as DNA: TGTGCCAGCAGCACCCGGGACGATTTTTCCAAACTGTTTTTT. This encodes CASSTRDDFSKLFF.

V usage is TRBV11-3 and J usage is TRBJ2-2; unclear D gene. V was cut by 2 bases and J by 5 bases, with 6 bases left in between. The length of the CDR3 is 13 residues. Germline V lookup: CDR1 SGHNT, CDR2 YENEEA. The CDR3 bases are TGTGCCAGCAGCTTATATCGTACCGGGGAGCTGTTTTTT. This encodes CASSLYRTGELFF.

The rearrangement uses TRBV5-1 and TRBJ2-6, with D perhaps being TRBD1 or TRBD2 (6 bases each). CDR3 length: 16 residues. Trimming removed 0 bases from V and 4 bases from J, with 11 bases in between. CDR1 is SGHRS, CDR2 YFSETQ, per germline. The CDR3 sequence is CASSLAGGDGANVLTF. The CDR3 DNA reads TGCGCCAGCAGCTTGGCCGGGGGCGACGGGGCCAACGTCCTGACTTTC.

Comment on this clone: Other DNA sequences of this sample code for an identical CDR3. The CDR3 is CSVEGYNEQFF. In DNA form, the CDR3 reads TGCAGCGTTGAGGGGTACAATGAGCAGTTCTTC. The rearrangement joins TRBV29-1 to TRBJ2-1; D remains unclear. The length of the CDR3 is 11 residues. CDR1 is SQVTM and CDR2 is ANQGSEA in the germline V gene. Trimming removed 3 bases from V and 4 bases from J, with 4 bases in between.

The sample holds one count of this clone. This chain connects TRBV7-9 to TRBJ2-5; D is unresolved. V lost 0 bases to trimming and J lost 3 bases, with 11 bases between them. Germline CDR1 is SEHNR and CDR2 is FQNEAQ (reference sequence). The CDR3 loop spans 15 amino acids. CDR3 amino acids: CASSLAAGQKETQYF. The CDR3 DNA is TGTGCCAGCAGCTTAGCGGCAGGCCAAAAAGAGACCCAGTACTTC.

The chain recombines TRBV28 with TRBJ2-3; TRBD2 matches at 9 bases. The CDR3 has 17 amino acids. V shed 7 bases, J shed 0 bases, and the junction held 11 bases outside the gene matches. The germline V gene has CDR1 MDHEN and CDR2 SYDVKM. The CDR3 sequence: CASKGLAGVWSTDTQYF. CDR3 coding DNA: TGTGCCAGCAAGGGGTTAGCGGGAGTTTGGAGCACAGATACGCAGTATTTT.

CDR3 in DNA: TGCGCCAGCGAAGGAAACACTGAAGCTTTCTTT. Translating gives CASEGNTEAFF. The V and J genes are TRBV4-1 and TRBJ1-1; D not certain. The V gene's germline CDR1 is MGHRA and CDR2 YSYEKL. Trimming cost V 8 bases and J 2 bases, with 6 bases left between them. The CDR3 covers 11 residues.

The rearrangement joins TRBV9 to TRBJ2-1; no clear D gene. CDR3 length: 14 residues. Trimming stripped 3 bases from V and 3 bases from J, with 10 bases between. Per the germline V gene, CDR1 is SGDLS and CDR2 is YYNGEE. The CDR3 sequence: CASSAPGIYNEQFF. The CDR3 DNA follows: TGTGCCAGCAGCGCCCCAGGAATCTACAATGAGCAGTTCTTC. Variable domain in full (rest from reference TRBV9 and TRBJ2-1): DSGVTQTPKHLITATGQRVTLRCSPRSGDLSVYWYQQSLDQGLQFLIQYYNGEERAKGNILERFSAQQFPDLHSELNLSSLELGDSALYFCASSAPGIYNEQFFGPGTRLTVL.

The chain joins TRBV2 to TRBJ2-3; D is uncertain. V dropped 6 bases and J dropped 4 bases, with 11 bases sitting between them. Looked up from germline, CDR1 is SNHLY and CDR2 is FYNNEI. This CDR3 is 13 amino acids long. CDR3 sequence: CASSVSAPDTQYF. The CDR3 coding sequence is TGTGCCAGCAGCGTCTCAGCGCCAGATACGCAGTATTTT.

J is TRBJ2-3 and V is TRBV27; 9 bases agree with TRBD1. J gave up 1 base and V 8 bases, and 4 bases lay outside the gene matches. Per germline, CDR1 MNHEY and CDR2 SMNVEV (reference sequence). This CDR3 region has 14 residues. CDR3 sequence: CASGRQGGTDTQYF. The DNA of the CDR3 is TGTGCCAGCGGTCGACAGGGGGGCACAGATACGCAGTATTTT.

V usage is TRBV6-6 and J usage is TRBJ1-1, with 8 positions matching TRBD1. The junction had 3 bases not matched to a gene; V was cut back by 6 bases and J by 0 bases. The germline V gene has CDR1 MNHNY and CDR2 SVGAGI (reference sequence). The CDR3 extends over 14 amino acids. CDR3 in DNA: TGTGCCAGCAGCGAGGACAGGGTGAACACTGAAGCTTTCTTT. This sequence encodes CASSEDRVNTEAFF.

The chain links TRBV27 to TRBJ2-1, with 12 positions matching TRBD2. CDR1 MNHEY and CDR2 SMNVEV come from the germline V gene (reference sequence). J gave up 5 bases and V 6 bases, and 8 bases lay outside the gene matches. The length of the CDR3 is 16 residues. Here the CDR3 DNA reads TGTGCCAGCAGAGAGACAAGACTAGCGGGGGACAATGAGCAGTTCTTC. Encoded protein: CASRETRLAGDNEQFF.

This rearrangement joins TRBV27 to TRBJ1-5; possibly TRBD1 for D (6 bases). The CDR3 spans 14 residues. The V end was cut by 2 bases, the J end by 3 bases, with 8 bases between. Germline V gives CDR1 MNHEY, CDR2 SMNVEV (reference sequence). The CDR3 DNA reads TGTGCCAGCAGTTTAAGGGGGAACAATCAGCCCCAGCATTTT. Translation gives CASSLRGNNQPQHF.

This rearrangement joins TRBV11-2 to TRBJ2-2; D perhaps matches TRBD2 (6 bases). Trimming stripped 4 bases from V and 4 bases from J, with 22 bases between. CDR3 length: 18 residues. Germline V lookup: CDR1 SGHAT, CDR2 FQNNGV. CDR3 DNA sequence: TGTGCCAGCAGCTCTTTCCCCGGGACTCCCGAGGGCACCGGGGAGCTGTTTTTT. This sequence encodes CASSSFPGTPEGTGELFF.

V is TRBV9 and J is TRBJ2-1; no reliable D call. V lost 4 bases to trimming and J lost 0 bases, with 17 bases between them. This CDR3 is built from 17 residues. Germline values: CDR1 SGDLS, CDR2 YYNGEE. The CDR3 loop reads CASSPRGAISSYNEQFF. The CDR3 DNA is TGTGCCAGCAGCCCCAGAGGCGCGATTAGCTCCTACAATGAGCAGTTCTTC.

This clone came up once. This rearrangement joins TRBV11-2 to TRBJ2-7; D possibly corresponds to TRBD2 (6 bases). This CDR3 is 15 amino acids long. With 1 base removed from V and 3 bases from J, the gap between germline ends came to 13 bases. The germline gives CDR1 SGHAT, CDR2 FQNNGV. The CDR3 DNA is TGTGCCAGCAGCTTAGCAGGCGGGGTGGTCTACGAGCAGTACTTC. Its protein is CASSLAGGVVYEQYF.

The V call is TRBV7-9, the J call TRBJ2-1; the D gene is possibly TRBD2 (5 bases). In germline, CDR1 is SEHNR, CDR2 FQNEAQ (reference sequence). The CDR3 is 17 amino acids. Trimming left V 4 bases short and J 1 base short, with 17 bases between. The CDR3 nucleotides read TGTGCCAGCAGCTCCCTGATCGGGGATGAGTCCTACAATGAGCAGTTCTTC. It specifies CASSSLIGDESYNEQFF.

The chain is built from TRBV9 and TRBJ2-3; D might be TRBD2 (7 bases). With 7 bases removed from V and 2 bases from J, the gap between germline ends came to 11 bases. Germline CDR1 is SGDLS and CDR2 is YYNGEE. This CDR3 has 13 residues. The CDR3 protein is CASGRGYTDTQYF. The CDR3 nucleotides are TGTGCCAGCGGGAGGGGGTACACAGATACGCAGTATTTT.

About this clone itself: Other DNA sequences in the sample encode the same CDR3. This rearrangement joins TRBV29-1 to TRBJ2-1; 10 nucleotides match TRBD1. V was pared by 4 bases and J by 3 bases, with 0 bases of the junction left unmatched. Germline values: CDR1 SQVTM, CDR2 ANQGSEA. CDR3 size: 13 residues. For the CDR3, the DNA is TGCAGCGTTGGGACAGGGGGCTACAATGAGCAGTTCTTC. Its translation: CSVGTGGYNEQFF.

The CDR3 is CATSRDPGTGGSAQYF. The CDR3 coding sequence is TGTGCCACCAGCAGAGACCCCGGGACAGGGGGTTCGGCCCAGTACTTC. The rearrangement uses TRBV15 and TRBJ2-5; 11 positions match TRBD1. This CDR3 has 16 residues. Germline V gene sequence: CDR1 LNHNV, CDR2 YYDKDF (reference sequence). After removal of 0 bases from V and 9 bases from J, the junction contained 9 bases not matched to a gene.

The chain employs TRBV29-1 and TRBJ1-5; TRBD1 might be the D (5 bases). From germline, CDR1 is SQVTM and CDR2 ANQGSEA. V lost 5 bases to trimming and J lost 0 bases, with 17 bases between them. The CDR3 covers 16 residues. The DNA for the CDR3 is TGCAGCGTTACGTTGGGGGAAACAGGTAGCAATCAGCCCCAGCATTTT. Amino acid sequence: CSVTLGETGSNQPQHF.

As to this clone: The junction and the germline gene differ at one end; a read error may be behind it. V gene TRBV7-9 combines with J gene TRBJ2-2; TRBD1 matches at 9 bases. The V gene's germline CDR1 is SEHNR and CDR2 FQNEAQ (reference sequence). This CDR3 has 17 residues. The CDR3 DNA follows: TGTGCCAGCAGCTTAGTTCTCGGACAGGGGAACCCCGGGGAGCTGTTTTTT. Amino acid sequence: CASSLVLGQGNPGELFF.